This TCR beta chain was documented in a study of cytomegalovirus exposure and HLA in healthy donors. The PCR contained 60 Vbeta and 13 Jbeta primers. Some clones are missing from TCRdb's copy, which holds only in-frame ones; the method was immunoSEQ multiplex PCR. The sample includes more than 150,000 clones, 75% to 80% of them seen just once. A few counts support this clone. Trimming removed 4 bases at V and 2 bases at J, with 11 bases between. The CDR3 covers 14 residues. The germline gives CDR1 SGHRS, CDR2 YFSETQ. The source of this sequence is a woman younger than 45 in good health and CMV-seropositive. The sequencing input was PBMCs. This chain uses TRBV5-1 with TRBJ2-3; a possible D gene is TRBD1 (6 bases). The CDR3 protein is CASSPGDNTDTQYF. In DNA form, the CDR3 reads TGCGCCAGCAGCCCCGGGGACAACACAGATACGCAGTATTTT.